These 25 T cell receptor beta chains originate from one sample sequenced in a study of blood T cells in healthy people across ages. A second about 6 to 12 cycle PCR used barcoded and J-beta primers. TCRdb redid the calling of the 5' RACE reads with MiXCR, one entry per CDR3 protein. The sample has 790,000 or so distinct CDR3 sequences; roughly three fifths are singletons. Sequenced input: blood. Receptors originate from a man aged 40-55 years in good health.

This clonotype was counted only a few times. The chain has TRBV27 and TRBJ1-5, with 8 nucleotides matching TRBD1. Germline V gene lookup returns CDR1 MNHEY and CDR2 SMNVEV (reference sequence). Trimming at V came to 6 bases and at J to 2 bases, leaving 3 bases not matched to a gene. CDR3 length: 14 residues. The DNA for the CDR3 is TGTGCCAGCAGGACGACAGGGGGCAATCAGCCCCAGCATTTT. Translated: CASRTTGGNQPQHF.

J is TRBJ2-6 and V is TRBV7-3; D unresolved. V was shortened by 2 bases and J by 4 bases, with 15 bases between the two germline ends. The CDR3 spans 17 residues. The germline V gene has CDR1 SGHTA and CDR2 FQGTGA. The CDR3 sequence is CASSLWAQSSGANVLTF. The CDR3 DNA reads as TGTGCCAGCAGCTTATGGGCCCAGAGTTCGGGGGCCAACGTCCTGACTTTC.

The chain employs TRBV29-1 and TRBJ2-3; D possibly corresponds to TRBD2 (6 bases). V was cut by 1 base and J by 1 base, with 15 bases left in between. The CDR3 covers 16 residues. Germline assignment: CDR1 SQVTM and CDR2 ANQGSEA. CDR3 protein: CSVEGVGGIGTDTQYF. The CDR3 DNA sequence: TGCAGCGTTGAAGGGGTTGGGGGGATCGGCACAGATACGCAGTATTTT.

Comments on this clonotype: A junction end diverges from the germline sequence, so it may reflect a read error. The chain carries TRBV2 and TRBJ1-6, with D unresolved. This CDR3 has 13 residues. The germline CDR1 and CDR2 sequences are SNHLY and FYNNEI. The CDR3 DNA is TGTGCCAGCACAGGCTCCGATAATTCACCCCTCCACTTT. Protein: CASTGSDNSPLHF.

This sequence joins TRBV28 and TRBJ2-7; D is unclear. V dropped 3 bases and J dropped 6 bases, with 6 bases sitting between them. Per germline, CDR1 MDHEN and CDR2 SYDVKM. There are 11 residues in the CDR3. The CDR3 loop is CASSLFREQYF. Here the CDR3 DNA reads TGTGCCAGCAGTTTGTTTCGCGAGCAGTACTTC.

The CDR3 loop is CASSPLAGFNQPQHF. The CDR3 nucleotides read TGTGCCAGCAGCCCGTTGGCCGGGTTCAATCAGCCCCAGCATTTT. This chain connects TRBV7-8 to TRBJ1-5; D ambiguous. The CDR3 has 15 residues. Germline V gene data show CDR1 as SGHVS and CDR2 as FQNEAQ. Trimming removed 5 bases from V and 3 bases from J, with 14 bases in between.

In its sample, this clonotype was seen a few times. The rearrangement joins TRBV28 to TRBJ2-7; unclear D gene. V lost 4 bases and J lost 3, with 10 bases in between. Germline CDR1 and CDR2: MDHEN and SYDVKM. This CDR3 is built from 13 residues. For the CDR3, the DNA is TGTGCCAGCAGTTCCACGCCCAACTACGAGCAGTACTTC. Translated, it gives CASSSTPNYEQYF. The entire variable domain, with the rest obtained from reference TRBV28 and TRBJ2-7, is as follows: DVKVTQSSRYLVKRTGEKVFLECVQDMDHENMFWYRQDPGLGLRLIYFSYDVKMKEKGDIPEGYSVSREKKERFSLILESASTNQTSMYLCASSSTPNYEQYFGPGTRLTVT.

This clonotype came up a few times. The V and J genes are TRBV7-9 and TRBJ2-5, with D possibly matching TRBD2 (5 bases). The CDR3 consists of 14 residues. The germline V gene encodes CDR1 SEHNR and CDR2 FQNEAQ (reference sequence). The V and J ends lost 7 bases and 5 bases respectively, with 17 bases between them. DNA of the CDR3: TGTGCCAGCACCCAGTTCGAGGGTCGGGAGACCCAGTACTTC. Translated, it gives CASTQFEGRETQYF.

This chain connects TRBV20-1 to TRBJ1-1; no clear D gene. Germline lookup yields CDR1 DFQATT and CDR2 SNEGSKA (reference sequence). Trimming cost V 4 bases and J 0 bases, with 12 bases left between them. The CDR3 has 14 amino acids. The CDR3 sequence is CSANLYQVNTEAFF. Written as DNA, the CDR3 is TGCAGTGCTAATTTGTATCAAGTGAACACTGAAGCTTTCTTT.

V is TRBV28 and J is TRBJ2-7; 8 bases align to TRBD2. Trimming took 3 bases from V and 5 from J; bases not matched to a gene: 12. Germline V lookup: CDR1 MDHEN, CDR2 SYDVKM. This CDR3 region has 16 residues. The CDR3 loop reads CASSFGRGGRVNEQYF. The CDR3, as DNA: TGTGCCAGCAGTTTCGGGAGGGGCGGGAGAGTCAACGAGCAGTACTTC.

The chain recombines TRBV7-2 with TRBJ2-1; 11 positions match TRBD2. This CDR3 spans 15 amino acids. V shed 2 bases and J 6 bases; nucleotides not matched to a gene: 3. CDR1 SGHTA and CDR2 FQGNSA come from the germline V gene. For the CDR3, the DNA is TGTGCCAGCAGCTTAAATCTAGCGGGAGGCAATGAGCAGTTCTTC. It specifies CASSLNLAGGNEQFF. The entire variable domain, with the rest obtained from reference TRBV7-2 and TRBJ2-1, is as follows: GAGVSQSPSNKVTEKGKDVELRCDPISGHTALYWYRQSLGQGLEFLIYFQGNSAPDKSGLPSDRFSAERTGGSVSTLTIQRTQQEDSAVYLCASSLNLAGGNEQFFGPGTRLTVL.

The CDR3 loop reads CSVAGGGSRPYNEQYF. The CDR3 nucleotides are TGCAGCGTCGCGGGAGGCGGGAGTAGGCCCTACAATGAGCAGTACTTC. This chain joins TRBV29-1 and TRBJ2-1; 8 positions match TRBD2. The end of the DNA fits TRBJ2-7 better, so the J call may be wrong. Germline CDR1 SQVTM, CDR2 ANQGSEA. The CDR3 covers 16 residues.

V and J are TRBV29-1 and TRBJ1-5; 7 bases agree with TRBD1. Germline loops: CDR1 SQVTM, CDR2 ANQGSEA. V lost 4 bases to trimming and J lost 6 bases; unmatched junction nucleotides: 6. The CDR3 has 13 residues. The CDR3 DNA sequence: TGCAGCGTTGTGACAGGGATAAGTCAGCCCCAGCATTTT. Translating gives CSVVTGISQPQHF.

This clonotype was detected only a few times. The chain carries TRBV6-5 and TRBJ1-1, with 8 bases lining up with TRBD1. The germline gives CDR1 MNHEY, CDR2 SVGAGI. V lost 7 bases, J lost 1 base, and 8 bases stayed unmatched. This CDR3 is 15 amino acids long. In DNA, the CDR3 is TGTGCCAGCACCGACCAAGGACAGGGGAACACTGAAGCTTTCTTT. Protein product: CASTDQGQGNTEAFF.

Only a few counts were recorded for this clonotype. The gene calls are TRBV5-1 and TRBJ1-2; a weak D match, TRBD1 (6 bases). Germline CDR1 and CDR2: SGHRS and YFSETQ. CDR3 size: 15 residues. Trimming removed 0 bases from V and 2 bases from J, with 11 bases in between. CDR3 region: CASSLELQGNYGYTF. CDR3 bases: TGCGCCAGCAGCTTGGAACTCCAGGGGAACTATGGCTACACCTTC.

This chain joins TRBV28 and TRBJ2-5; D perhaps matches TRBD2 (6 bases). The CDR3 is 14 amino acids. Germline V gene data show CDR1 as MDHEN and CDR2 as SYDVKM. The V gene lost 8 bases and the J gene lost 5 bases, with 18 bases spanning the gap. CDR3 nucleotides: TGTGCCAGCCTCCGGGAGCCGAGGGCTGAGACCCAGTACTTC. Translated: CASLREPRAETQYF.

This clonotype was counted between two and nine times. The chain uses TRBV29-1 and TRBJ1-5, with 9 bases aligning to TRBD1. Germline values: CDR1 SQVTM, CDR2 ANQGSEA. With 6 bases clipped from V and 5 bases from J, the junction kept 5 bases outside the gene matches. The CDR3 runs 13 residues. The DNA for the CDR3 is TGCAGCGTGGGGGGACAGGGCGATCAGCCCCAGCATTTT. Amino acid sequence: CSVGGQGDQPQHF.

V and J are TRBV7-6 and TRBJ2-3; D uncertain. The CDR3 is 12 residues long. Deletions cut 5 bases from V and 6 bases from J, with 9 bases between. CDR1 and CDR2 from the germline V gene are SGHVS and FNYEAQ. CDR3 residues: CASSLHRDTQYF. CDR3 nucleotide sequence: TGTGCCAGCAGCCTTCATCGTGATACGCAGTATTTT.

This clonotype was observed a handful of times. The CDR3, as DNA: TGCAGTGCTAGAGATTGGGAGAGCGGGGGGGTGAACACCGGGGAGCTGTTTTTT. This sequence encodes CSARDWESGGVNTGELFF. The chain recombines TRBV20-1 with TRBJ2-2, with 10 nucleotides matching TRBD2. This CDR3 has 18 amino acids. J was trimmed by 1 base and V by 0 bases; bases with no gene match: 8. The germline CDR1 and CDR2 sequences are DFQATT and SNEGSKA (reference sequence).

The J gene is TRBJ2-1, the V gene TRBV19, with D unclear. The CDR3 runs 12 residues. V gave up 3 bases and J gave up 15 bases, with 15 bases separating them. CDR1 and CDR2 (germline): LNHDA, SQIVND (reference sequence). The CDR3 here is CASSIPDRDLFF. The CDR3 coding sequence is TGTGCCAGTAGTATTCCTGACCGAGATCTGTTCTTC.

The gene calls are TRBV7-2 and TRBJ2-5, with a weak D call TRBD1 (6 bases). Germline loops: CDR1 SGHTA, CDR2 FQGNSA. This CDR3 has 16 amino acids. The V gene lost 1 base and the J gene lost 5 bases, with 17 bases spanning the gap. CDR3 bases: TGTGCCAGCAGCTTAGTGGGGGCGCGGTATAGCGAGACCCAGTACTTC. Translating it yields CASSLVGARYSETQYF.

Comments on this clonotype: The junction departs from germline at one end; a sequencing error may be responsible. The rearrangement uses TRBV7-2 and TRBJ2-3; D gene ambiguous. In germline, CDR1 is SGHTA, CDR2 FQGNSA. This CDR3 is 15 amino acids long. CDR3 loop: CASSLEGNAADTQYF. The DNA for the CDR3 is TGCGCCAGCAGCTTGGAAGGGAATGCTGCAGATACGCAGTATTTT.

This clonotype was seen a few times. One end of the junction fails to match germline, which may point to a read error. The chain employs TRBV29-1 and TRBJ2-7, with D maybe TRBD2 (6 bases). The CDR3 length is 14 residues. CDR1 is SQVTM and CDR2 is ANQGSEA in the germline V gene. CDR3 sequence reads: CSVEIGGGGYGQYF. CDR3 nucleotide sequence: TGCAGCGTTGAGATCGGGGGAGGAGGCTACGGGCAGTACTTC.

The J gene is TRBJ2-2, the V gene TRBV12-3 or TRBV12-4; tentative D call: TRBD1 (6 bases). The CDR3 runs 15 residues. The V end lost 4 bases, the J end lost 1 base, and 10 bases lay between the germline ends. CDR3 amino acids: CASSSTGLNTGELFF. Written as DNA, the CDR3 is TGTGCCAGCAGTTCGACAGGATTGAACACCGGGGAGCTGTTTTTT.

This chain connects TRBV24-1 to TRBJ2-7, with 13 bases that match TRBD2. CDR3 size: 16 residues. Germline V gives CDR1 KGHDR, CDR2 SFDVKD. With 4 bases clipped from V and 7 bases from J, the junction kept 9 bases outside the gene matches. As DNA, the CDR3 is TGTGCCACCAGTGACTGGACTAGCGGGAGCCCCAATGAGCAGTACTTC. It yields the protein CATSDWTSGSPNEQYF.